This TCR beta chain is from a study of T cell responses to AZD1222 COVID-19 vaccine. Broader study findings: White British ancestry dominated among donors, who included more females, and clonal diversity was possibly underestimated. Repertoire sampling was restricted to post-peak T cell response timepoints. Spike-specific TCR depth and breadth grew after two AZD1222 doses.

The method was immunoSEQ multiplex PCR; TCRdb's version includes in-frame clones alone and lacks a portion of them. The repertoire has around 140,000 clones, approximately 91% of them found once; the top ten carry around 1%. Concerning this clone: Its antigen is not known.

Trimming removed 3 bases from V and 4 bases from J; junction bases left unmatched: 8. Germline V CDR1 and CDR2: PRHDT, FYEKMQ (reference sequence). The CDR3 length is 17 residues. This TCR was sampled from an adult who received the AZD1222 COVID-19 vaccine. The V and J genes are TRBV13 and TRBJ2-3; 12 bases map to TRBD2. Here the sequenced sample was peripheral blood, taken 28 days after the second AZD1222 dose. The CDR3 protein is CASSFGPLAGGSDTQYF. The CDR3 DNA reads TGTGCCAGCAGCTTCGGCCCTCTAGCGGGAGGGTCAGATACGCAGTATTTT.